This TCR beta chain was profiled in a study of cytomegalovirus exposure and HLA in healthy donors. Clones were read by immunoSEQ multiplex PCR, and TCRdb kept only the in-frame ones, dropping some. The sample comprises 55,000 to 85,000 clones, roughly 93% of which are singletons, and 1% rests with the top ten. The sequence derives from a young woman in good health and CMV-seronegative. The sample comprised PBMCs.

CDR3 sequence: CAMPRRTGRNNEQFF. The CDR3 nucleotides read TGTGCCATGCCCAGGAGGACAGGGAGAAACAATGAGCAGTTCTTC. The genes are TRBV28 and TRBJ2-1; 8 bases align to TRBD1. CDR3 size: 15 residues. Trimming took 10 bases from V and 5 from J; bases not matched to a gene: 13. Germline V gene sequence: CDR1 MDHEN, CDR2 SYDVKM.